Listed here are 30 T cell receptor beta chains from one sample, sequenced in a study of response to subunit inactivated influenza vaccine. TCRdb fed the RT-PCR reads into MiXCR, producing one record per CDR3 protein. Of 650,000 to 800,000 distinct CDR3 sequences in the sample, approximately 14% are singletons; the top ten hold 6% to 7%. The specimen comprised PBMCs from blood, sampled 14 days before vaccination. The receptors derive from a man aged 45 to 65 who received an inactivated influenza vaccine.

The J gene is TRBJ1-4, the V gene TRBV3-1; the D gene is possibly TRBD1 (6 bases). The V gene lost 2 bases and the J gene lost 4 bases, with 11 bases spanning the gap. Germline V gene lookup returns CDR1 LGHDT and CDR2 YNNKEL (reference sequence). This CDR3 is built from 15 residues. CDR3 in amino acids: CASSQLGGGNEKLFF. CDR3 bases: TGTGCCAGCAGCCAACTAGGGGGGGGTAATGAAAAACTGTTTTTT.

This clonotype has only a few counts. This sequence joins TRBV7-6 and TRBJ2-3; 12 bases agree with TRBD1. V lost 5 bases and J lost 4; bases outside the gene matches: 7. Germline V CDR1 and CDR2: SGHVS, FNYEAQ. This CDR3 has 16 amino acids. DNA of the CDR3: TGTGCCAGCAGCCCCTGGGGACAGGGGGCTGCAGATACGCAGTATTTT. It is translated as CASSPWGQGAADTQYF.

This clonotype was found a few times. The chain carries TRBV4-3 and TRBJ2-4; D unclear. V lost 0 bases to trimming and J lost 6 bases, with 9 bases between them. CDR1 is LGHNA, CDR2 YSLEER, per germline. This CDR3 is built from 14 residues. The DNA of the CDR3 is TGCGCCAGCAGCCAAGATTTGGGGTCAAACATTCAGTACTTC. Its translation is CASSQDLGSNIQYF.

A few counts support this clonotype. This chain links TRBV20-1 with TRBJ1-2, with TRBD1 matching over 10 bases. In germline, CDR1 is DFQATT, CDR2 SNEGSKA (reference sequence). Trimming at V came to 6 bases and at J to 3 bases, leaving 10 bases not matched to a gene. The CDR3 is 15 residues long. CDR3 sequence reads: CSANQGQGRDYGYTF. The CDR3 DNA follows: TGCAGTGCCAACCAGGGACAGGGGAGGGACTATGGCTACACCTTC.

This clonotype was detected a few times. The chain links TRBV11-2 to TRBJ2-7; D is ambiguous. The CDR3 runs to 13 residues. V was cut by 3 bases and J by 3 bases, with 9 bases left in between. Per germline, CDR1 SGHAT and CDR2 FQNNGV. In nucleotides, the CDR3 is TGTGCCAGCAGCTTGGCTAACGACTACGAGCAGTACTTC. Translating it yields CASSLANDYEQYF.

This rearrangement joins TRBV5-1 to TRBJ2-3, with D perhaps matching TRBD1 (5 bases). CDR1 and CDR2 from the germline V gene are SGHRS and YFSETQ. Trimming shortened V by 0 bases and J by 2 bases, and 10 bases separated the two germline ends. The CDR3 covers 15 residues. The CDR3 spells CASSLVGHNTDTQYF. CDR3 DNA sequence: TGCGCCAGCAGCTTGGTAGGACATAACACAGATACGCAGTATTTT.

A few counts support this clonotype. The V gene is TRBV14, the J gene TRBJ2-6; 11 nucleotides align to TRBD2. Germline-derived CDR1 and CDR2 are SGHDN and FVKESK. The CDR3 has 18 amino acids. Germline trimming cut 1 base from V and 4 bases from J; bases unmatched to any gene: 6. CDR3 sequence (DNA): TGTGCCAGCAGCCAAGGACTAGCGGGATTATCCGGGGCCAACGTCCTGACTTTC. It yields the protein CASSQGLAGLSGANVLTF.

This clonotype was seen many times. The V call is TRBV3-1, the J call TRBJ2-2; possible D gene TRBD1, 6 bases. The V gene lost 1 base and the J gene lost 5 bases, with 8 bases spanning the gap. Germline assignment: CDR1 LGHDT and CDR2 YNNKEL (reference sequence). The CDR3 runs to 14 residues. The CDR3 sequence is CASSQGQETGELFF. The DNA for the CDR3 is TGTGCCAGCAGCCAAGGACAGGAGACCGGGGAGCTGTTTTTT.

This clonotype was seen a few times. The rearrangement links TRBV2 to TRBJ1-3, with D possibly TRBD1 on 5 matching bases. CDR1 and CDR2 (germline): SNHLY, FYNNEI. The CDR3 sequence is 15 residues long. Trimming removed 1 base at V and 1 base at J, with 8 bases between. The CDR3 protein is CASSEVGGSGNTIYF. Here the CDR3 DNA reads TGTGCCAGCAGTGAAGTCGGGGGATCTGGAAACACCATATATTTT.

The chain joins TRBV20-1 to TRBJ2-7, with D unresolved. Trimming removed 2 bases at V and 0 bases at J, with 14 bases between. This CDR3 is built from 15 residues. Germline CDR1 DFQATT, CDR2 SNEGSKA (reference sequence). CDR3: CSARRVGSNSYEQYF. DNA for the CDR3: TGCAGTGCTAGAAGAGTTGGCAGTAACTCCTACGAGCAGTACTTC.

This clonotype has just a few counts. The chain carries TRBV5-1 and TRBJ1-4; D ambiguous. The CDR3 has 15 residues. V dropped 5 bases and J dropped 5 bases, with 16 bases sitting between them. CDR1 is SGHRS, CDR2 YFSETQ, per germline. CDR3 amino acids: CASSLQKTPNEKLFF. The CDR3 nucleotides read TGCGCCAGCAGTCTCCAGAAGACACCCAATGAAAAACTGTTTTTT.

A few counts support this clonotype. The rearrangement joins TRBV5-6 to TRBJ2-1; 13 bases line up with TRBD2. CDR3 length: 13 residues. Germline CDR1 SGHDT, CDR2 YYEEEE. V gave up 5 bases and J gave up 12 bases; unmatched junction bases: 5. The DNA of the CDR3 is TGTGCCAGCAGTGTAGGGACTAGCGGGACGCAGTTCTTC. Translating gives CASSVGTSGTQFF.

This clonotype occurred a few times. The chain recombines TRBV15 with TRBJ2-7; D ambiguous. With 6 bases removed from V and 2 bases from J, the gap between germline ends came to 8 bases. The CDR3 runs to 12 residues. Germline CDR1 reads LNHNV; CDR2 reads YYDKDF (reference sequence). Here the CDR3 reads CATSFGPYEQYF. The CDR3 nucleotides are TGTGCCACCAGTTTTGGGCCCTACGAGCAGTACTTC.

This clonotype occurred a few times. This chain joins TRBV28 and TRBJ2-5, with 9 nucleotides matching TRBD1. Germline V gives CDR1 MDHEN, CDR2 SYDVKM. V shed 6 bases, J shed 2 bases, and the junction held 7 bases outside the gene matches. CDR3 length: 15 residues. The CDR3 DNA follows: TGTGCCAGCAGCCTCCGGGACAGGGATCAAGAGACCCAGTACTTC. This translates into CASSLRDRDQETQYF.

The chain joins TRBV7-2 to TRBJ2-1; D uncertain. With 3 bases removed from V and 5 bases from J, the gap between germline ends came to 8 bases. There are 13 residues in the CDR3. Germline assignment: CDR1 SGHTA and CDR2 FQGNSA. CDR3 sequence reads: CASSFGQNNEQFF. As DNA, the CDR3 is TGTGCCAGCAGCTTCGGGCAGAACAATGAGCAGTTCTTC.

This clonotype has ten or more counts. The chain recombines TRBV20-1 with TRBJ2-1; TRBD2 aligns across 8 bases. Trimming at V came to 3 bases and at J to 5 bases, leaving 9 bases not matched to a gene. Germline V gene data show CDR1 as DFQATT and CDR2 as SNEGSKA (reference sequence). This CDR3 has 15 residues. CDR3 DNA: TGCAGTGCTAGTAATCGGGGGGGAAAAAACAATGAGCAGTTCTTC. Translation: CSASNRGGKNNEQFF.

This clonotype has just a few counts. The chain couples TRBV7-8 to TRBJ2-7; D is unresolved. The CDR3 has 15 residues. The germline V gene encodes CDR1 SGHVS and CDR2 FQNEAQ. V was trimmed by 5 bases and J by 3 bases, leaving 17 bases between them. CDR3 nucleotides: TGTGCCAGCAGCGTTGAGTTCTCACCAAACTACGAGCAGTACTTC. It yields the protein CASSVEFSPNYEQYF.

The chain has TRBV7-9 and TRBJ2-3; 8 nucleotides agree with TRBD1. CDR3 length: 15 residues. V lost 3 bases, J lost 1 base, and 3 bases stayed unmatched. CDR1 and CDR2 from the germline V gene are SEHNR and FQNEAQ (reference sequence). CDR3 in DNA: TGTGCCAGCAGCTTGGCGACAGGGGGCACAGATACGCAGTATTTT. It encodes CASSLATGGTDTQYF.

This clonotype was recorded at least ten times. V is TRBV5-1 and J is TRBJ2-7; TRBD1 aligns across 7 bases. J was trimmed by 3 bases and V by 2 bases; bases with no gene match: 2. Germline CDR1 and CDR2: SGHRS and YFSETQ. CDR3 length equals 13 residues. The CDR3 DNA is TGCGCCAGCAGCTTTGGACAGGACTACGAGCAGTACTTC. Protein product: CASSFGQDYEQYF.

The CDR3 sequence: CASRPTSQETQYF. For the CDR3, the DNA is TGTGCCAGCAGGCCGACTTCGCAAGAGACCCAGTACTTC. The V gene is TRBV6-1, the J gene TRBJ2-5, with no clear D. V lost 6 bases and J 2 bases, leaving 10 bases between the germline ends. Per germline, CDR1 MNHNS and CDR2 SASEGT. This CDR3 has 13 residues.

This CDR3 is CSATGASEDAYEQYF. The CDR3 DNA sequence: TGCAGTGCTACGGGTGCTAGCGAGGATGCCTACGAGCAGTACTTC. The chain is built from TRBV20-1 and TRBJ2-7, with a weak D call TRBD2 (6 bases). V lost 4 bases to trimming and J lost 2 bases, with 18 bases between them. In germline, CDR1 is DFQATT, CDR2 SNEGSKA (reference sequence). The CDR3 sequence is 15 residues long.

This clonotype was counted at least ten times. The chain employs TRBV20-1 and TRBJ1-6; no firm D call. The germline V gene has CDR1 DFQATT and CDR2 SNEGSKA (reference sequence). Trimming left V 5 bases short and J 0 bases short, with 8 bases between. This CDR3 has 14 residues. In DNA form, the CDR3 reads TGCAGTGCTGGGGTCAGCTCCTATAATTCACCCCTCCACTTT. It specifies CSAGVSSYNSPLHF.

The chain uses TRBV5-4 and TRBJ1-1; no clear D gene. V gave up 4 bases and J gave up 4 bases, with 11 bases separating them. Per germline, CDR1 SGHNT and CDR2 YYREEE (reference sequence). The CDR3 loop spans 13 amino acids. The CDR3 bases are TGTGCCAGCAGCACCGACCAAACCACTGAAGCTTTCTTT. Translating it yields CASSTDQTTEAFF.

This clonotype has more than one count but fewer than ten. This rearrangement joins TRBV27 to TRBJ2-3; D possibly matches TRBD1 or TRBD2 (6 bases each). In germline, CDR1 is MNHEY, CDR2 SMNVEV (reference sequence). The CDR3 contains 15 residues. The ends were cut back, 2 bases at V and 2 bases at J, with 11 bases in the middle. Written as DNA, the CDR3 is TGTGCCAGCAGTTTAGGGGGGCCCGCCACAGATACGCAGTATTTT. Protein sequence: CASSLGGPATDTQYF.

Many counts were recorded for this clonotype. The chain joins TRBV4-3 to TRBJ2-4; D is possibly TRBD1 (5 bases). The CDR3 runs to 15 residues. Germline CDR1 LGHNA, CDR2 YSLEER. Trimming shortened V by 0 bases and J by 5 bases, and 11 bases separated the two germline ends. The CDR3 spells CASSQEPGLQNIQYF. CDR3 in DNA: TGCGCCAGCAGCCAAGAGCCAGGGCTACAAAACATTCAGTACTTC.

This clonotype was seen only a few times. V gene TRBV6-2 or TRBV6-3 combines with J gene TRBJ1-5, with no clear D. Germline V gene data show CDR1 as MNHEY and CDR2 as SVGEGT. The CDR3 covers 19 residues. Trimming pared 7 bases from V and 0 bases from J, leaving 25 bases between. In DNA form, the CDR3 reads TGTGCCAGCACCCGGCGTGGTGATCGTTGGACTTATAGCAATCAGCCCCAGCATTTT. Translated: CASTRRGDRWTYSNQPQHF.

This clonotype appeared a few times. The rearrangement joins TRBV12-3 or TRBV12-4 to TRBJ1-1; no reliable D call. The CDR3 is 11 residues long. V lost 7 bases and J lost 4, with 7 bases in between. CDR3 DNA sequence: TGTGCCAGCACCCTCCTCACTGAAGCTTTCTTT. Amino acids: CASTLLTEAFF.

The chain links TRBV29-1 to TRBJ2-3; the match to TRBD2 covers 7 bases. The germline gives CDR1 SQVTM, CDR2 ANQGSEA. Trimming took 6 bases from V and 0 from J; bases not matched to a gene: 3. This CDR3 has 13 amino acids. The CDR3 nucleotides are TGCAGCGTCGCGGGACTAAGCACAGATACGCAGTATTTT. As protein: CSVAGLSTDTQYF.

This clonotype turned up a few times. The J gene is TRBJ2-1, the V gene TRBV6-1; the D is unclear. The germline CDR1 and CDR2 sequences are MNHNS and SASEGT. The CDR3 loop spans 14 amino acids. V shed 6 bases and J shed 3 bases, with 12 bases lying between them. CDR3 DNA: TGTGCCAGCAGCCGTTTAGGAATCTACAATGAGCAGTTCTTC. Its translation: CASSRLGIYNEQFF.

The chain carries TRBV27 and TRBJ1-5, with TRBD1 matching over 12 bases. The V gene end was trimmed by 5 bases and the J gene end by 5 bases; junction bases not matched to a gene: 10. The CDR3 is 17 residues long. Germline CDR1 MNHEY, CDR2 SMNVEV (reference sequence). CDR3 sequence reads: CASSPYGGQGAHQPQHF. The CDR3 bases are TGTGCCAGCAGTCCCTATGGGGGACAGGGGGCTCATCAGCCCCAGCATTTT.